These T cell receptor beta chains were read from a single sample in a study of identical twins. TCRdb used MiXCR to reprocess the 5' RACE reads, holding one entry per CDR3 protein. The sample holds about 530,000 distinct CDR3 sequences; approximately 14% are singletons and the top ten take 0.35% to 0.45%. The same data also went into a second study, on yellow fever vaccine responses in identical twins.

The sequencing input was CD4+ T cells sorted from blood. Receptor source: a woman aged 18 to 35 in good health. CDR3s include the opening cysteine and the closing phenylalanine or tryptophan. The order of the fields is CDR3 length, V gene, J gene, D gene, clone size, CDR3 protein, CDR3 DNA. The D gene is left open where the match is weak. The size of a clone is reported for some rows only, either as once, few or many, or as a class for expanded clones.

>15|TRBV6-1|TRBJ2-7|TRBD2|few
CASRDGAAGEYEQYF
TGTGCCAGCAGGGACGGAGCAGCGGGAGAGTACGAGCAGTACTTC
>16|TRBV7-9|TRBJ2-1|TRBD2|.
CASSFLGLASYNEQFF
TGTGCCAGCAGCTTCTTAGGACTAGCGTCCTACAATGAGCAGTTCTTC
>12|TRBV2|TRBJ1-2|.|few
CASREASYGYTF
TGTGCCTCGCGGGAGGCCAGCTATGGCTACACCTTC
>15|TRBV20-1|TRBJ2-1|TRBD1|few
CSARVGTGGGNEQFF
TGCAGTGCTAGAGTAGGGACAGGGGGCGGCAATGAGCAGTTCTTC
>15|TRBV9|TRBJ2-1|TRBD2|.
CASSGGLAPGNEQFF
TGTGCCAGCAGCGGGGGACTAGCGCCTGGCAATGAGCAGTTCTTC
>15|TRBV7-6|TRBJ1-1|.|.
CASSLGIRGNTEAFF
TGTGCCAGCAGCCTCGGAATCAGGGGGAACACTGAAGCTTTCTTT
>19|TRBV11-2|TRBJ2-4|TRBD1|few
CASSNPPTDRGLAKNIQYF
TGTGCCAGCAGTAACCCGCCCACAGACAGGGGCTTAGCCAAAAACATTCAGTACTTC
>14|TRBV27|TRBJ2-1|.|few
CASSLGRFYNEQFF
TGTGCCAGCAGCCTAGGACGATTTTACAATGAGCAGTTCTTC
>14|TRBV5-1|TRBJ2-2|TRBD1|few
CASSPGQPTGELFF
TGCGCCAGCAGCCCGGGACAGCCCACCGGGGAGCTGTTTTTT
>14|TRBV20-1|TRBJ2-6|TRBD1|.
CSARTGVGANVLTF
TGCAGTGCTAGGACAGGGGTCGGGGCCAACGTCCTGACTTTC
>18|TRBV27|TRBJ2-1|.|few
CASSFGDGASSSYNEQFF
TGTGCCAGCAGTTTCGGGGATGGGGCTAGCTCCTCCTACAATGAGCAGTTCTTC
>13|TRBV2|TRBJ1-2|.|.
CASQGRLGDGYTF
TGTGCCAGCCAGGGAAGACTGGGCGATGGCTACACCTTC
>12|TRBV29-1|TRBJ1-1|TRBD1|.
CSVVQGDTEAFF
TGCAGCGTTGTCCAGGGGGACACTGAAGCTTTCTTT
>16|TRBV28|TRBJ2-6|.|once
CASSPRELSEANVLTF
TGTGCCAGCAGCCCCAGGGAACTCTCTGAGGCCAACGTCCTGACATTC
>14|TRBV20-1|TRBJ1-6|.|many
CSAPRGTHGSPLHF
TGCAGTGCTCCACGCGGGACTCATGGTTCACCCCTCCACTTT
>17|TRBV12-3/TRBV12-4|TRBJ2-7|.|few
CASSFSFPGTVNYEQYF
TGTGCCAGCAGTTTTAGCTTTCCCGGGACGGTAAACTACGAGCAGTACTTC
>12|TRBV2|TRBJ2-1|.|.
CASKSDLNEQFF
TGTGCCAGCAAGAGTGACCTCAATGAGCAGTTCTTC
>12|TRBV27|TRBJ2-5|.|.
CASSFAQETQYF
TGTGCCAGCAGTTTCGCTCAAGAGACCCAGTACTTC
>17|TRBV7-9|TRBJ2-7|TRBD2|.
CASSLAQLGLAAYEQYF
TGTGCCAGCAGCTTAGCGCAACTGGGACTAGCGGCGTACGAGCAGTACTTC
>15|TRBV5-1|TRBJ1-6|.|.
CASSLGTGNNSPLHF
TGCGCCAGCAGCTTAGGGACGGGAAATAATTCACCCCTCCACTTT
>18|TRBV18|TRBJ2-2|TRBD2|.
CASSPPLGGGRTTGELFF
TGTGCCAGCTCACCACCCTTAGGTGGCGGGAGAACGACCGGGGAGCTGTTTTTT
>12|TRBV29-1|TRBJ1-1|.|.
CSVLGGLTEAFF
TGCAGCGTATTGGGAGGTCTGACTGAAGCTTTCTTT
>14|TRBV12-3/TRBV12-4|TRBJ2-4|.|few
CASSWGRVKNIQYF
TGTGCCAGCAGTTGGGGCAGGGTCAAAAACATTCAGTACTTC
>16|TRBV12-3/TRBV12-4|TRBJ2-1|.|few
CASSAGGAGAYNEQFF
TGTGCCAGCAGTGCAGGGGGGGCGGGAGCTTACAATGAGCAGTTCTTC
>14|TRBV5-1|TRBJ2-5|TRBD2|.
CASSGKSGVETQYF
TGCGCCAGCAGCGGAAAGAGCGGGGTCGAGACCCAGTACTTC
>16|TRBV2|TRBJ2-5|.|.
CASSDRRTGTQETQYF
TGTGCCAGCAGTGACAGGCGAACAGGGACCCAAGAGACCCAGTACTTC
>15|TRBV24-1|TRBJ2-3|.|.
CATSDTIGYTDTQYF
TGTGCCACCAGTGATACCATAGGGTACACAGATACGCAGTATTTT
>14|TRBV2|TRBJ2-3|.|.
CASSEDTSTDTQYF
TGTGCCAGCAGTGAAGATACTAGCACAGATACGCAGTATTTT
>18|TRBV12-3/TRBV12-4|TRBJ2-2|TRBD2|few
CASSPTGLAGAGTGELFF
TGTGCCAGCAGTCCGACGGGACTAGCGGGAGCAGGGACCGGGGAGCTGTTTTTT
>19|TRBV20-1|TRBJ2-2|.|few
CSARDSHKETTPNTGELFF
TGCAGTGCTAGAGACTCCCACAAGGAGACTACCCCTAACACCGGGGAGCTGTTTTTT
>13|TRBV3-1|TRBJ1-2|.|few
CASSQDAGGGYTF
TGTGCCAGCAGCCAAGATGCAGGAGGTGGCTACACCTTC
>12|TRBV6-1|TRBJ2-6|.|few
CASPNGANVLTF
TGTGCCAGCCCTAACGGGGCCAACGTCCTGACTTTC
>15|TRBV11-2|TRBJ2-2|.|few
CASSSPAGAGGELFF
TGTGCCAGCAGCTCCCCGGCCGGGGCCGGTGGGGAGCTGTTTTTT
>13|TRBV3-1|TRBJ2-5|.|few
CASSQGDRETQYF
TGTGCCAGCAGCCAAGGCGACAGGGAGACCCAGTACTTC
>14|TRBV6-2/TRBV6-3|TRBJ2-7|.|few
CASSYGTFSGEQYF
TGTGCCAGCAGTTACGGGACATTTTCCGGCGAGCAGTACTTC
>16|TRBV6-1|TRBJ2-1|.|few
CASTPRWAGSYNEQFF
TGTGCCAGCACCCCCCGGTGGGCAGGCTCCTACAATGAGCAGTTCTTC
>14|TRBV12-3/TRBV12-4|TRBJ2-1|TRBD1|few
CASSPTRQGNEQFF
TGTGCCAGCAGTCCAACGAGACAGGGCAATGAGCAGTTCTTC
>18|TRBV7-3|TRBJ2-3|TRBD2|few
CASSHSAGLAGGTDTQYF
TGTGCCAGCAGTCACTCCGCGGGGCTAGCGGGAGGCACAGATACGCAGTATTTT
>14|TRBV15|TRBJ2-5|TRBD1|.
CATRRQGSSETQYF
TGTGCCACCAGACGACAGGGGAGTTCGGAGACCCAGTACTTC
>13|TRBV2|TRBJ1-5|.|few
CASRDKGNQPQHF
TGTGCCAGCCGCGACAAGGGCAATCAGCCCCAGCATTTT
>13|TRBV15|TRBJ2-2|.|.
CATSRAQSGELFF
TGTGCCACCAGCAGAGCACAGTCCGGGGAGCTGTTTTTT
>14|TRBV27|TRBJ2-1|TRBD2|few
CASYGVAGGLEQFF
TGTGCCAGCTATGGGGTAGCGGGAGGTTTAGAGCAGTTCTTC
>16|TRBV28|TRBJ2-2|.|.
CASSLGLTVLTGELFF
TGTGCCAGCAGTTTGGGCCTGACGGTGCTCACCGGGGAGCTGTTTTTT
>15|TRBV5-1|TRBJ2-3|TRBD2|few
CASSSTSGYTDTQYF
TGCGCCAGCAGCTCGACTAGCGGATACACAGATACGCAGTATTTT
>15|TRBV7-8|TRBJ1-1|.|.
CASSLSGYTNTEAFF
TGTGCCAGCAGCTTATCCGGTTACACGAACACTGAAGCTTTCTTT
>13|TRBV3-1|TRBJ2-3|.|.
CASSQEIGGTQYF
TGTGCCAGCAGCCAAGAAATAGGCGGTACGCAGTATTTT
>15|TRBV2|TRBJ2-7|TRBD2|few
CASSEMAGGPYEQYF
TGTGCCAGCAGTGAAATGGCGGGAGGGCCCTACGAGCAGTACTTC
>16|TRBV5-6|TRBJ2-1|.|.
CASSSGRFSSYNEQFF
TGTGCCAGCAGCTCAGGCCGCTTCAGCTCCTACAATGAGCAGTTCTTC
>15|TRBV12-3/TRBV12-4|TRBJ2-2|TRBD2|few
CASSLVAGETGELFF
TGTGCCAGCAGTTTAGTAGCGGGAGAGACCGGGGAGCTGTTTTTT
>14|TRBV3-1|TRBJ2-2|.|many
CASSQEWGTGELFF
TGTGCCAGCAGCCAAGAATGGGGCACCGGGGAGCTGTTTTTT
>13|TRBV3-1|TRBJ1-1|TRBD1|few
CASSRQGTTEAFF
TGTGCCAGCAGCCGACAGGGAACCACTGAAGCTTTCTTT
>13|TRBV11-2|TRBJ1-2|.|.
CASSPRTVYGYTF
TGTGCCAGCAGCCCTCGGACCGTCTATGGCTACACCTTC
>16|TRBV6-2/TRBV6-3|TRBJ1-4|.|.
CASSNRDGTTNEKLFF
TGTGCCAGCAGTAACCGGGACGGAACAACTAATGAAAAACTGTTTTTT
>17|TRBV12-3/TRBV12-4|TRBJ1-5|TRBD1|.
CASSSGQGIYSNQPQHF
TGTGCCAGCAGTTCTGGACAGGGGATTTATAGCAATCAGCCCCAGCATTTT
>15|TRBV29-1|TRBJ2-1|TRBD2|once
CSVEFGFWEGNEQFF
TGCAGCGTTGAATTTGGTTTCTGGGAGGGCAATGAGCAGTTCTTC